This TCR beta chain was sequenced for a study of cytomegalovirus exposure and HLA in healthy donors. As for the study in general: HLA-typed donors were the source of about 90 million unique TCRs held in an early data release. Study findings and constraints: Overall, roughly 150 TCR beta chains were annotated as cytomegalovirus-associated. Being productive about 87% or about 30% of the time was typical of most TCR beta V segments in an earlier analysis.

Germline V gene lookup returns CDR1 SGDLS and CDR2 YYNGEE. The CDR3 totals 13 residues. V dropped 2 bases and J dropped 4; count of bases not matched to a gene: 2. The primer mix had 60 Vbeta and 13 Jbeta primers. Only in-frame clones appear in the TCRdb table, and some are missing; sequencing was by immunoSEQ multiplex PCR. The sample contains about 77,000 clones, 75% to 80% of which appear only once. Turning to this clone: The target antigen is unknown.

Input material: PBMCs. This clonotype was obtained from a man between 35 and 55 years old in good health and CMV-seronegative. This sequence joins TRBV9 and TRBJ1-1, with TRBD1 identical over 7 bases. The chain's CDR3 is CASSVRGSTEAFF. The CDR3 DNA is TGTGCCAGCAGCGTCAGGGGGAGCACTGAAGCTTTCTTT.